The clone carrying this T cell receptor (beta chain) was seen a few times. Antigen: not known. The use of a sample-barcoded 5' primer and a J-beta primer mix characterized a second PCR of roughly 6 to 11 cycles. A single record per CDR3 protein comes from TCRdb applying MiXCR to the 5' RACE reads. The sample has 500,000 to 600,000 distinct CDR3 sequences; approximately 30% are singletons. V shed 2 bases and J shed 7 bases, with 14 bases lying between them. The germline V gene encodes CDR1 SEHNR and CDR2 FQNEAQ (reference sequence). The length of the CDR3 is 14 residues. Aged roughly 6 to 90, donors were systemically healthy Caucasians from Russia. The data belong to a study of blood T cells in healthy people across ages. Study-level results: Comparison with aged donors showed that long-lived donors had more naive CD4+ cells and higher diversity. Any conclusive comparison of naive versus antigen-experienced cells was prevented by using unsorted PBMCs.

The sequence derives from a woman aged 70-85 years in good health. This rearrangement joins TRBV7-9 to TRBJ1-2, with D uncertain. The sequencing input was blood. The CDR3 here is CASSLSGGLIGYTF. Written as DNA, the CDR3 is TGTGCCAGCAGCTTATCGGGCGGTCTTATTGGCTACACCTTC.